This T cell receptor beta chain appears in the sequencing data of a study of CXCR3-negative and CXCR3-positive naive CD8 T cells. The study, taken as a whole, reports: Greater hydrophobicity was found in TRB CDR3s of CXCR3-positive naive cells than of CXCR3-negative naive cells.

Of note for this clonotype: What it binds is not known.

TRB cDNA libraries were made by UMI-labeled 5' RACE. TCRdb re-called the 5' RACE reads and gives one entry per CDR3 protein, without DNA. In total, the table holds approximately 7,300 distinct CDR3 sequences. Per germline, CDR1 MDHEN and CDR2 SYDVKM. The CDR3 extends over 14 amino acids. The sequence came from a human donor in good health. Some clones in this sample may be carry-over from other donors' samples. Sequences were obtained from naive CXCR3+ CD8+ T cells from blood. Sample subset: CD45RO-CCR7+CD27+CD95- naive CD8+ T cells expressing CXCR3 (TNR3+). This chain uses TRBV28 with TRBJ2-7; with no DNA, the TCRdb D assignment of TRBD1 cannot be verified. CDR3 protein: CASSLTGTAAEQYF.